The clone carrying this T cell receptor beta chain was detected ten times or more. The germline CDR1 and CDR2 sequences are MNHEY and SVGAGI. V shed 5 bases, J shed 3 bases, and the junction held 5 bases outside the gene matches. The CDR3 runs 14 residues. One entry per CDR3 protein results from TCRdb running MiXCR on the 5' RACE reads. The sample holds approximately 100,000 distinct CDR3 sequences, 3% to 4.5% seen once. The sample belongs to a study of neurological immune-mediated disorders. The gene calls are TRBV6-5 and TRBJ2-7; 9 nucleotides match TRBD1. This TCR was sampled from a woman aged 18-30 years with multiple sclerosis. The sequenced sample was PBMCs. The CDR3 region is CASSRDRALYEQYF. CDR3 in DNA: TGTGCCAGCAGTCGGGACAGGGCCCTCTACGAGCAGTACTTC.